Listed here are 3 T cell receptor beta chains from one sample, sequenced in a study of blood T cell repertoires in COVID-19. The assay was immunoSEQ multiplex PCR, and TCRdb's table has in-frame clones only and misses some. Among 650,000 to 800,000 clones listed, 90% were seen once. The sample was peripheral blood. Every receptor here comes from a woman between 18 and 29 years old with acute or convalescent COVID-19.

This clone occurred a few times. Other DNA sequences in this specimen translate into the identical CDR3. This chain joins TRBV3-1 (or the pseudogene TRBV3-2) and TRBJ1-5; the D is unclear. This CDR3 has 14 amino acids. V lost 4 bases, J lost 0 bases, and 7 bases lay in between. The germline V gene encodes CDR1 LGHDT and CDR2 YNNKEL (reference sequence). The CDR3 loop is CASSPTYSNQPQHF. The CDR3 DNA reads as TGTGCCAGCAGCCCCACCTATAGCAATCAGCCCCAGCATTTT.

In this sample, this clone turned up a few times. The chain couples TRBV7-9 to TRBJ1-6; 9 nucleotides align to TRBD1. Trimming cost V 5 bases and J 8 bases; bases outside gene matches: 4. CDR3 length equals 14 residues. From germline, CDR1 is SEHNR and CDR2 FQNEAQ (reference sequence). Written as DNA, the CDR3 is TGTGCCAGCAGCAGGACAGGGGCCTATTCACCCCTCCACTTT. Its translation: CASSRTGAYSPLHF.

The chain has TRBV9 and TRBJ1-2; a possible D gene is TRBD1 (6 bases). The V end was cut by 3 bases, the J end by 5 bases, with 8 bases between. The CDR3 contains 12 residues. From germline, CDR1 is SGDLS and CDR2 YYNGEE. DNA for the CDR3: TGTGCCAGCAGCGAGGGGGTGTATGGCTACACCTTC. Translation gives CASSEGVYGYTF.